Listed here are 24 T cell receptor beta chains from one sample, sequenced in a study of blood T cells in healthy people across ages. A second about 7 to 11 cycle PCR used barcoded and J-beta primers. TCRdb re-called the 5' RACE reads through MiXCR, storing one row per CDR3 protein. This table holds 650,000 to 1,000,000 distinct CDR3 sequences, around 34% found once. Sequences were obtained from blood. The receptors were gathered from a man aged 18 to 29 in good health.

This chain's CDR3 is CSARTAPSYNEQYF. The CDR3 region has the DNA TGCAGTGCTAGGACGGCCCCCTCCTACAATGAGCAGTACTTC. This chain uses TRBV20-1 with TRBJ2-1; D is unresolved. The closer fit of TRBJ2-7 to the DNA end suggests the J call may be wrong. The CDR3 is made up of 14 amino acids. Germline V CDR1 and CDR2: DFQATT, SNEGSKA (reference sequence).

Worth noting for this clonotype: A much larger clone differs by one base, so this may be a read error. This rearrangement joins TRBV12-3 or TRBV12-4 to TRBJ2-1; D is unclear. The CDR3 runs to 11 residues. V lost 6 bases and J 5 bases, leaving 5 bases between the germline ends. This CDR3 is CASRRHNEQFF. CDR3 nucleotides: TGTGCCAGCAGGAGACACAATGAGCAGTTCTTC.

This clonotype came up a few times. The chain uses TRBV20-1 and TRBJ1-5; no definite D call. CDR1 DFQATT and CDR2 SNEGSKA come from the germline V gene (reference sequence). The CDR3 covers 16 residues. V lost 0 bases and J lost 1, with 13 bases in between. CDR3 DNA sequence: TGCAGTGCTAGAGATCGGCAGGTTCTAAGCAATCAGCCCCAGCATTTT. Translation gives CSARDRQVLSNQPQHF.

The CDR3 is CASSWGRVREQFF. The CDR3, as DNA: TGTGCCAGCAGCTGGGGCAGAGTACGTGAGCAGTTCTTC. J is TRBJ2-1 and V is TRBV5-8; D might be TRBD1 (5 bases). CDR1 and CDR2 (germline): SGHTS, YDEGEE. This CDR3 is 13 amino acids long. The ends were cut back, 3 bases at V and 9 bases at J, with 13 bases in the middle.

For this clonotype: The junction and the germline gene differ at one end; a read error may be behind it. This chain uses TRBV2 with TRBJ1-5; D unclear. Germline assignment: CDR1 SNHLY and CDR2 FYNNEI. This CDR3 has 14 amino acids. For the CDR3, the DNA is TGTGCCAGCAGTGACTCGGCCCGCAATCGGCCCCAGCATTTT. Translated: CASSDSARNRPQHF.

This chain uses TRBV7-8 with TRBJ2-4; perhaps TRBD1 as D (6 bases). CDR3 length: 18 residues. The germline V gene encodes CDR1 SGHVS and CDR2 FQNEAQ. Trimming took off 5 bases at V and 0 bases at J, with 20 bases between the two ends. DNA for the CDR3: TGTGCCAGCAGCGAACAGGGCAAGCACCTGATAGCCAAAAACATTCAGTACTTC. It specifies CASSEQGKHLIAKNIQYF.

This clonotype was detected a few times. In nucleotides, the CDR3 is TGTGCCAGCAGCCCCAAGCTTGAGACTGAAGCTTTCTTT. It codes for CASSPKLETEAFF. The genes are TRBV9 and TRBJ1-1; no clear D. The ends were cut back, 4 bases at V and 5 bases at J, with 12 bases in the middle. The CDR3 runs to 13 residues. Germline lookup yields CDR1 SGDLS and CDR2 YYNGEE. The variable domain in full, completed from reference TRBV9 and TRBJ1-1, reads DSGVTQTPKHLITATGQRVTLRCSPRSGDLSVYWYQQSLDQGLQFLIQYYNGEERAKGNILERFSAQQFPDLHSELNLSSLELGDSALYFCASSPKLETEAFFGQGTRLTVV.

The CDR3 DNA reads TGCAGTGCGGCTAGTCAAGGCCCACGGGATACGCAGTATTTT. Protein product: CSAASQGPRDTQYF. The rearrangement links TRBV20-1 to TRBJ2-3; D gene uncertain. V dropped 6 bases and J dropped 6 bases, with 19 bases sitting between them. Germline V gene sequence: CDR1 DFQATT, CDR2 SNEGSKA (reference sequence). This CDR3 contains 14 residues.

This clonotype was detected only a few times. This rearrangement joins TRBV2 to TRBJ1-2; 11 bases map to TRBD1. The CDR3 runs to 13 residues. Looked up from germline, CDR1 is SNHLY and CDR2 is FYNNEI. The V segment lost 8 bases and the J segment 8 bases; nucleotides outside the gene matches: 7. CDR3 sequence: CASRGQGARGYTF. The CDR3 nucleotides are TGTGCCAGCCGAGGACAGGGGGCAAGGGGCTACACCTTC.

Regarding this clonotype: The junction does not match germline at one end; this may be a read error. This chain links TRBV24-1 with TRBJ2-1; 9 bases match TRBD2. The CDR3 spans 16 residues. CDR1 is KGHDR, CDR2 SFDVKD, per germline. The CDR3 is CATSKETSGYYKEQFF. The CDR3 region has the DNA TGTGCCACCAGTAAGGAGACTAGCGGTTACTACAAGGAGCAGTTCTTC.

The V call is TRBV12-3 or TRBV12-4, the J call TRBJ2-5; 10 bases are a match to TRBD2. Trimming removed 5 bases from V and 11 bases from J; junction bases left unmatched: 17. There are 16 residues in the CDR3. CDR3 in amino acids: CASSRASGGGGYEQYF. Written as DNA, the CDR3 is TGTGCCAGCAGTCGGGCTAGCGGGGGAGGGGGCTATGAGCAGTACTTC.

The gene calls are TRBV15 and TRBJ1-4; the D gene is possibly TRBD1 (5 bases). The CDR3 consists of 16 residues. The V and J ends lost 0 bases and 7 bases respectively, with 15 bases between them. Per germline, CDR1 LNHNV and CDR2 YYDKDF (reference sequence). The CDR3 DNA sequence: TGTGCCACCAGCAGAGAACGGGGCAGGTGGGGTGAAAAACTGTTTTTT. Protein: CATSRERGRWGEKLFF.

The chain uses TRBV10-3 and TRBJ2-3; TRBD1 aligns across 7 bases. This CDR3 has 18 residues. J gave up 4 bases and V 5 bases, and 18 bases lay outside the gene matches. CDR1 is ENHRY and CDR2 is SYGVKD in the germline V gene. CDR3 in amino acids: CAISKRPSDREFADTQYF. The CDR3 nucleotides read TGTGCCATCAGTAAAAGGCCCTCAGACAGGGAGTTTGCAGATACGCAGTATTTT.

Comments on this clonotype: Just one base apart from a much larger clone, this may be a read error. The V call is TRBV12-3 or TRBV12-4, the J call TRBJ2-1; 7 positions agree with TRBD1. The CDR3 has 13 residues. V trimming: 6 bases; J trimming: 8 bases; junction bases outside the gene matches: 7. The CDR3, as DNA: TGTGCCAGCAGGTTGATAGGGGGCGATGAGCAGTTCTTC. Translating it yields CASRLIGGDEQFF.

About this clonotype itself: Germline and junction disagree at one end, which may indicate a read error. The V call is TRBV6-6, the J call TRBJ2-3; 7 nucleotides agree with TRBD1. The CDR3 runs to 15 residues. Germline assignment: CDR1 MNHNY and CDR2 SVGAGI (reference sequence). CDR3 residues: CASSSTGMRTDTRYF. CDR3 in DNA: TGTGCCAGCAGCTCGACAGGGATGAGGACAGATACGCGGTATTTT.

In its sample, this clonotype was seen many times. The V gene is TRBV20-1, the J gene TRBJ2-1, with D perhaps assigned TRBD1 or TRBD2 (5 bases each). The DNA end favors TRBJ2-7, so the J call may be wrong. This CDR3 has 14 amino acids. Germline values: CDR1 DFQATT, CDR2 SNEGSKA (reference sequence). The CDR3 is CSARGQGVHNEQYF. CDR3 nucleotide sequence: TGCAGTGCTAGAGGGCAGGGAGTGCACAATGAGCAGTACTTC.

This rearrangement joins TRBV6-5 to TRBJ2-1; 8 nucleotides match TRBD2. CDR1 is MNHEY, CDR2 SVGAGI, per germline. Trimming cost V 5 bases and J 4 bases; bases outside gene matches: 13. CDR3 length equals 17 residues. This CDR3 is CASSNRLLAEIYNEQFF. CDR3 in DNA: TGTGCCAGCAGTAACCGATTACTAGCGGAAATATACAATGAGCAGTTCTTC.

In its sample, this clonotype was seen once. The rearrangement joins TRBV30 to TRBJ1-1; 7 nucleotides agree with TRBD1. The CDR3 length is 15 residues. Trimming took 5 bases from V and 10 from J; bases not matched to a gene: 19. The V gene's germline CDR1 is GTSNPN and CDR2 SVGIG (reference sequence). For the CDR3, the DNA is TGTGCCTGGCCTCCCCCGGACAGGCCTTTTAAGGTAGCTTTCTTT. It is translated as CAWPPPDRPFKVAFF.

This clonotype is a singleton in its sample. The V and J genes are TRBV21-1 and TRBJ1-1. TRBV21-1 corresponds to a pseudogene. The CDR3 is 12 residues long. This CDR3 reads CASSKSGRKAFF. The CDR3 DNA reads TGTGCCAGCAGCAAATCGGGTCGAAAAGCTTTCTTT.

In its sample, this clonotype was seen a few times. This chain links TRBV12-5 with TRBJ2-1, with D tentatively TRBD1 (6 bases). The CDR3 covers 13 residues. Germline V gene lookup returns CDR1 LGHNT and CDR2 FRNRAP. Trimming took off 5 bases at V and 9 bases at J, with 14 bases between the two ends. CDR3 residues: CASGPSEDSEQFF. CDR3 DNA: TGTGCTAGTGGTCCGAGCGAGGACAGTGAGCAGTTCTTC.

This clonotype was seen more than once but under ten times. The V call is TRBV11-1, the J call TRBJ2-1, with TRBD2 as a possible D gene (6 bases). The CDR3 is made up of 18 amino acids. The V and J ends lost 5 bases and 8 bases respectively, with 28 bases between them. CDR1 is SGHAT, CDR2 FQDESV, per germline (reference sequence). This CDR3 reads CASSLSGRLVTWVDEQFF. The CDR3 DNA reads as TGTGCCAGCAGCCTTTCGGGGAGGCTCGTGACATGGGTCGATGAGCAGTTCTTC.

This clonotype was counted ten times or more. This chain connects TRBV5-1 to TRBJ2-7; tentative D call: TRBD1 (5 bases). Germline CDR1 and CDR2: SGHRS and YFSETQ. V shed 4 bases and J shed 1 base, with 12 bases lying between them. The CDR3 has 14 residues. DNA for the CDR3: TGCGCCAGCAGCAACGACAGACCATCCTACGAGCAGTACTTC. Residues: CASSNDRPSYEQYF. Drawing the rest from reference TRBV5-1 and TRBJ2-7, the complete variable domain is KAGVTQTPRYLIKTRGQQVTLSCSPISGHRSVSWYQQTPGQGLQFLFEYFSETQRNKGNFPGRFSGRQFSNSRSEMNVSTLELGDSALYLCASSNDRPSYEQYFGPGTRLTVT.

This clonotype turned up a few times. This sequence joins TRBV4-1 and TRBJ1-1, with a possible D match to TRBD1 (5 bases). Germline CDR1 reads MGHRA; CDR2 reads YSYEKL. There are 14 residues in the CDR3. The ends were cut back, 3 bases at V and 7 bases at J, with 15 bases in the middle. CDR3 coding DNA: TGCGCCAGCAGCCATGTACAGGCGGCCGTTGAAGCTTTCTTT. Its translation: CASSHVQAAVEAFF.

This clonotype was counted ten times or more. V and J are TRBV12-3 or TRBV12-4 and TRBJ2-5, with D possibly matching TRBD2 (6 bases). The CDR3 length is 15 residues. The V end was cut by 4 bases, the J end by 4 bases, with 16 bases between. The CDR3 reads CASSSGQGGRETQYF. The CDR3 DNA sequence: TGTGCCAGCAGTTCCGGGCAGGGAGGTCGAGAGACCCAGTACTTC.